These 24 T cell receptor beta chains were sequenced from one sample in a study of shared clonotypes between healthy human individuals (dated by TCRdb to 2019 to 2021). The receptor library was made with the immunoSEQ multiplex PCR assay. Here the immuneACCESS table is served through TCRdb, limited to in-frame sequences with V and J called. Missing clones are a known gap in these copies; in checked studies unresolved V genes cover under half, and the rest lacks a known reason. This sample has under 350,000 clones in its table, and around 87% of those were observed once. Under 20% of the sample belongs to the ten largest clones. Sequences were obtained from memory CD8+ T cells sorted from blood. The cell subset or site label here, explained by the study, means: CD45RO+ cells pooled with CCR7-negative TemRA cells. All receptors derive from a man between 18 and 35 years old in good health.

The count of this clone is one. The V call is TRBV14, the J call TRBJ1-3, with D tentatively TRBD1 (6 bases). The V end was cut by 3 bases, the J end by 0 bases, with 12 bases between. This CDR3 has 16 residues. CDR1 and CDR2 (germline): SGHDN, FVKESK. As DNA, the CDR3 is TGTGCCAGCAGCCACTCGACAGGAGCCTCTGGAAACACCATATATTTT. This gives the protein CASSHSTGASGNTIYF. The full variable domain, with the rest looked up from reference TRBV14 and TRBJ1-3, is EAGVTQFPSHSVIEKGQTVTLRCDPISGHDNLYWYRRVMGKEIKFLLHFVKESKQDESGMPNNRFLAERTGGTYSTLKVQPAELEDSGVYFCASSHSTGASGNTIYFGEGSWLTVV.

The table lists this clone with a count of one. This chain connects TRBV5-8 to TRBJ1-1; D perhaps matches TRBD1 (5 bases). Germline assignment: CDR1 SGHTS and CDR2 YDEGEE. The CDR3 has 14 amino acids. V was pared by 2 bases and J by 6 bases, with 14 bases between. CDR3 sequence reads: CASSFGTGVAEAFF. The CDR3 nucleotides are TGTGCCAGCAGCTTTGGGACCGGCGTAGCTGAAGCTTTCTTT.

The chain couples TRBV30 to TRBJ1-1; a weak D match, TRBD1 (6 bases). V was trimmed by 2 bases and J by 5 bases, leaving 15 bases between them. The CDR3 covers 14 residues. Per the germline V gene, CDR1 is GTSNPN and CDR2 is SVGIG (reference sequence). CDR3 sequence: CAWSPLDTGTEAFF. In nucleotides, the CDR3 is TGTGCCTGGAGTCCCCTAGATACAGGGACTGAAGCTTTCTTT.

The gene calls are TRBV9 and TRBJ2-7; D uncertain. CDR3 length: 14 residues. CDR1 is SGDLS and CDR2 is YYNGEE in the germline V gene. V gave up 0 bases and J gave up 3 bases, with 10 bases separating them. The CDR3 DNA is TGTGCCAGCAGCGTAGGGGGATTGGGCTACGAGCAGTACTTC. It is translated as CASSVGGLGYEQYF.

The V call is TRBV27, the J call TRBJ2-1; D unresolved. The length of the CDR3 is 14 residues. Trimming stripped 4 bases from V and 4 bases from J, with 11 bases between. Per germline, CDR1 MNHEY and CDR2 SMNVEV (reference sequence). The DNA of the CDR3 is TGTGCCAGCAGTTCCTCCCCCCCTTACAATGAGCAGTTCTTC. Translated, it gives CASSSSPPYNEQFF.

The chain couples TRBV27 to TRBJ1-3, with D possibly TRBD1 on 5 matching bases. There are 16 residues in the CDR3. The V gene lost 7 bases and the J gene lost 4 bases, with 20 bases spanning the gap. The germline V gene has CDR1 MNHEY and CDR2 SMNVEV (reference sequence). For the CDR3, the DNA is TGTGCCAGCACCCACCCCGGGGCCCTAGGGGGAAACACCATATATTTT. This gives the protein CASTHPGALGGNTIYF.

The chain combines TRBV12-5 with TRBJ2-3; D might be TRBD2 (5 bases). The V gene's germline CDR1 is LGHNT and CDR2 FRNRAP. Trimming pared 0 bases from V and 1 base from J, leaving 14 bases between. The CDR3 covers 17 residues. The CDR3 nucleotides are TGTGCTAGTGGTTTGGTACCCCAAACTAGTGGCACAGATACGCAGTATTTT. Protein: CASGLVPQTSGTDTQYF.

V and J are TRBV2 and TRBJ2-5; TRBD2 is a possible D gene (5 bases). V shed 7 bases and J shed 5 bases, with 20 bases lying between them. CDR3 size: 15 residues. Germline assignment: CDR1 SNHLY and CDR2 FYNNEI. The chain's CDR3 is CASTFSEVSGETQYF. CDR3 DNA: TGTGCCAGCACCTTTTCGGAAGTCTCGGGGGAGACCCAGTACTTC.

This rearrangement joins TRBV11-2 to TRBJ2-1; D unresolved. This CDR3 region has 13 residues. The V and J ends lost 4 bases and 7 bases respectively, with 11 bases between them. Germline CDR1 SGHAT, CDR2 FQNNGV. CDR3 sequence: CASSYEMVNEQFF. The CDR3 bases are TGTGCCAGCAGCTATGAAATGGTTAATGAGCAGTTCTTC.

The chain combines TRBV10-3 with TRBJ1-5, with TRBD1 matching 9 bases. Germline V gene data show CDR1 as ENHRY and CDR2 as SYGVKD. After removal of 0 bases from V and 5 bases from J, the junction contained 5 bases not matched to a gene. The CDR3 length is 16 residues. CDR3 amino acids: CAISESWDRAHQPQHF. The CDR3 DNA reads as TGTGCCATCAGTGAGTCTTGGGACAGGGCCCATCAGCCCCAGCATTTT.

The chain links TRBV29-1 to TRBJ2-3; TRBD1 agrees at 7 bases. The germline V gene has CDR1 SQVTM and CDR2 ANQGSEA. V was pared by 6 bases and J by 2 bases, with 11 bases of the junction left unmatched. The CDR3 loop spans 15 amino acids. For the CDR3, the DNA is TGCAGCGTACATACCGGGACAGACGCCACAGATACGCAGTATTTT. It specifies CSVHTGTDATDTQYF.

This sequence joins TRBV2 and TRBJ1-2; TRBD1 matches at 7 bases. The CDR3 contains 14 residues. Germline trimming cut 10 bases from V and 1 base from J; bases unmatched to any gene: 9. Looked up from germline, CDR1 is SNHLY and CDR2 is FYNNEI. This chain's CDR3 is CATWGQRNNYGYTF. In nucleotides, the CDR3 is TGTGCCACCTGGGGACAGCGAAATAACTATGGCTACACCTTC.

This clone has only one observation. The V gene is TRBV6-5, the J gene TRBJ1-1, with no clear D. Germline CDR1 MNHEY, CDR2 SVGAGI. Trimming cost V 6 bases and J 7 bases, with 15 bases left between them. The CDR3 loop spans 13 amino acids. This CDR3 reads CASSLADGGEAFF. The CDR3 DNA sequence: TGTGCCAGCAGCCTCGCCGACGGCGGTGAAGCTTTCTTT.

The V call is TRBV14, the J call TRBJ1-2; D not resolved. V shed 4 bases and J shed 4 bases, with 7 bases lying between them. Germline V gives CDR1 SGHDN, CDR2 FVKESK. The CDR3 totals 12 residues. CDR3 protein: CASSRGGYGYTF. The DNA for the CDR3 is TGTGCCAGCAGCCGTGGCGGCTATGGCTACACCTTC.

This clone was seen just once. V is TRBV2 and J is TRBJ2-2; D unclear. The V and J ends lost 9 bases and 3 bases respectively, with 8 bases between them. The CDR3 covers 12 residues. Germline V gives CDR1 SNHLY, CDR2 FYNNEI. The CDR3 bases are TGTGCCAGTGCCGACTACACCGGGGAGCTGTTTTTT. Amino acid sequence: CASADYTGELFF. The full variable domain, in which reference TRBV2 and TRBJ2-2 provide the parts outside the CDR3, is EPEVTQTPSHQVTQMGQEVILRCVPISNHLYFYWYRQILGQKVEFLVSFYNNEISEKSEIFDDQFSVERPDGSNFTLKIRSTKLEDSAMYFCASADYTGELFFGEGSRLTVL.

In its sample, this clone was seen once. The chain combines TRBV10-3 with TRBJ2-7; tentative D call: TRBD1 (6 bases). The ends were cut back, 3 bases at V and 2 bases at J, with 14 bases in the middle. The CDR3 runs 15 residues. Germline CDR1 is ENHRY and CDR2 is SYGVKD. The CDR3, as DNA: TGTGCCATCAGTGAAAGGACAGACGGGACCTACGAGCAGTACTTC. Amino acid sequence: CAISERTDGTYEQYF.

This chain connects TRBV29-1 to TRBJ2-1; 9 nucleotides line up with TRBD2. This CDR3 has 12 amino acids. CDR1 is SQVTM and CDR2 is ANQGSEA in the germline V gene. V was clipped by 6 bases and J by 5 bases; unmatched bases: 2. CDR3 in DNA: TGCAGCGTGACTAGCGGTAACAATGAGCAGTTCTTC. Residues: CSVTSGNNEQFF.

The count of this clone is one. The genes are TRBV5-1 and TRBJ2-1; D is unclear. The CDR3 contains 15 residues. Germline CDR1 is SGHRS and CDR2 is YFSETQ. The germline V and J ends were trimmed by 0 bases and 2 bases, with 9 bases remaining between them. The DNA for the CDR3 is TGCGCCAGCAGCTTGGCCTTTTGGGCCTACAATGAGCAGTTCTTC. Its translation: CASSLAFWAYNEQFF.

Only a few counts were recorded for this clone. The chain recombines TRBV30 with TRBJ2-1; 9 positions agree with TRBD2. CDR1 GTSNPN and CDR2 SVGIG come from the germline V gene (reference sequence). The CDR3 is 16 amino acids. The ends lost 2 bases at V and 8 bases at J; junction bases unmatched: 13. CDR3 protein: CAWSPPGGTSWDEQFF. As DNA, the CDR3 is TGTGCCTGGAGTCCTCCTGGAGGGACTAGCTGGGATGAGCAGTTCTTC.

The chain combines TRBV6-1 with TRBJ1-2; the D gene is possibly TRBD1 (6 bases). Germline loops: CDR1 MNHNS, CDR2 SASEGT. Trimming cost V 2 bases and J 10 bases, with 17 bases left between them. The CDR3 covers 14 residues. This chain's CDR3 is CASSEYGTYGYYTF. The CDR3 DNA sequence: TGTGCCAGCAGTGAATATGGGACATACGGTTACTACACCTTC.

The chain employs TRBV19 and TRBJ1-3; tentatively, D is TRBD1 (5 bases). Germline-derived CDR1 and CDR2 are LNHDA and SQIVND (reference sequence). With 3 bases removed from V and 4 bases from J, the gap between germline ends came to 10 bases. The length of the CDR3 is 14 residues. The CDR3 bases are TGTGCCAGTAGTATCGCTCAGGGAGGAAACACCATATATTTT. Translated, it gives CASSIAQGGNTIYF.

The chain employs TRBV5-6 and TRBJ1-4; D call uncertain. The germline gives CDR1 SGHDT, CDR2 YYEEEE. The CDR3 spans 15 residues. Trimming removed 1 base from V and 4 bases from J, with 11 bases in between. The CDR3 sequence: CASSLNQRLNEKLFF. CDR3 DNA: TGTGCCAGCAGCTTGAATCAGAGACTTAATGAAAAACTGTTTTTT.

Of note for this clone: This CDR3 is also generated by other DNA sequences in the sample. The genes are TRBV27 and TRBJ2-7; D is undetermined. V lost 3 bases and J lost 0, with 6 bases in between. Per the germline V gene, CDR1 is MNHEY and CDR2 is SMNVEV (reference sequence). CDR3 length: 13 amino acids. The CDR3 spells CASSLTSSYEQYF. For the CDR3, the DNA is TGTGCCAGCAGTTTGACCAGCTCCTACGAGCAGTACTTC.

This clone turned up a few times. V gene TRBV11-1 combines with J gene TRBJ2-3; no clear D. V was cut by 1 base and J by 4 bases, with 3 bases left in between. The germline V gene has CDR1 SGHAT and CDR2 FQDESV (reference sequence). This CDR3 is built from 12 residues. CDR3 sequence (DNA): TGTGCCAGCAGCTTAGGGGCAGATACGCAGTATTTT. The encoded protein is CASSLGADTQYF.